This T cell receptor beta chain derives from a study of OX40 agonist ivuxolimab in advanced cancers. Regarding the research as a whole: Ivuxolimab, which targeted the costimulatory receptor OX40 (CD134), was an agonistic, fully human IgG2 monoclonal antibody. Intravenous ivuxolimab was administered to patients every 2 weeks at six dose levels: 0.01, 0.1, 0.3, 1.5, 3 and 10 mg/kg. Among the roughly 52 dose-escalation patients, some 20 had hepatocellular carcinoma, roughly 15 melanoma, 9 renal cell carcinoma and 9 head and neck cancer. A male proportion of roughly 85% and a mean age of 60 years, ranging from roughly 23 to 79, were recorded for the dose-escalation cohort. Prior anti-PD-1, anti-PD-L1 or anti-CTLA-4 therapy was permitted, and checkpoint inhibitors had been received by 30% to 40% of dose-escalation patients. Partial responses occurred in three dose-escalation patients: two with cutaneous melanoma and one with hepatocellular carcinoma. Peripheral TCRbeta sequencing aimed to test whether ivuxolimab altered TCR sequence diversity and caused clonal T-cell expansion. The paper covers the monotherapy dose-escalation part of the phase I ivuxolimab trial, which included N = 52 patients.

The count of this clone is one. Its antigen is currently not known. Base-call qualities are not available, and no considerably larger clone is one nucleotide away. Study-wide findings and limitations: Low levels of normalized T-cell clonal expansion were also seen in some patients who did not respond. Clonal expansion of both CD4+ and CD8+ blood T cells was observed from baseline to week 6 at doses 0.1 to 3.0 mg/kg. In the 0.1-3.0 mg/kg groups, partial responders were among the patients with the lowest normalized peripheral clonal expansion, particularly in CD8+ T cells. On average, CD8+ T cells showed more expanded clones than CD4+ T cells after ivuxolimab. The antigen specificity of the peripheral T cells that underwent clonal expansion was not determined.

Patients with a history of autoimmune disease or receiving systemic immunosuppression were excluded from the trial. Peripheral blood for TCR sequencing was drawn from every dose cohort at baseline, at cycle 4 day 1 and at cycle 7 day 1. The samples were drawn from a first-in-human, open-label, multicenter phase I dose-escalation trial of ivuxolimab. Adults with locally advanced or metastatic melanoma, renal cell, hepatocellular, or head and neck squamous cell carcinoma were enrolled in the trial. Before TCR sequencing, CD4+ T cells and CD8+ T cells were sorted from peripheral blood as separate populations. To sequence the TCRbeta CDR3 region, genomic DNA was isolated from the sorted cells. The immunoSEQ Assay was used for sequencing of TCRbeta CDR3 regions. Not all clones reach the TCRdb copy of this immuneACCESS table, which keeps in-frame sequences only. Checked studies attribute under half of the gap to unresolved V genes and leave the rest unexplained. This sample lists 60,000 to 75,000 clones; roughly 87% were detected once. The ten largest clones add up to over 0.6% of the sample.

Here the sequenced sample was CD4+ or CD8+ T cells sorted from blood, taken in a trial of the OX40 agonist ivuxolimab. The sequence was obtained from an adult with an advanced solid tumor such as melanoma, head and neck, liver or kidney cancer.

Here the CDR3 is given as CASRTDLNTEAFF. The nucleotides read TGTGCCAGCAGAACGGACTTGAACACTGAAGCTTTCTTT. Recombination linked TRBV6-5 to TRBJ1-1; no D segment can be confidently identified. The V and J ends are trimmed by 6 bases and 0 bases, leaving 8 bases between them. CDR1 is given as MNHEY and CDR2 as SVGAGI, both from the germline V gene. The CDR3 has 13 amino acids, counting the end cysteine and phenylalanine. Of the read, only the CDR3 DNA is kept; its 39 bases are in frame from base 1.